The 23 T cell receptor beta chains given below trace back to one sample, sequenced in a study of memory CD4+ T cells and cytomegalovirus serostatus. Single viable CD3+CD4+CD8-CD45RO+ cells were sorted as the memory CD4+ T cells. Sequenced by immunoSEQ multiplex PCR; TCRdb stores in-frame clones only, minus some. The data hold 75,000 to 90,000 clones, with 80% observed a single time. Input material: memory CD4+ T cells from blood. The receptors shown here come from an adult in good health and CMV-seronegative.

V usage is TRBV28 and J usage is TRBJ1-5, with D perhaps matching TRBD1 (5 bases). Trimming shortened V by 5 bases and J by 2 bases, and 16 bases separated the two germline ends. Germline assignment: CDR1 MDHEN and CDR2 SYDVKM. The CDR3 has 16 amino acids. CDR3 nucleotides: TGTGCCAGCAGTCCATGGGGGGGTCCCGGCAATCAGCCCCAGCATTTT. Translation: CASSPWGGPGNQPQHF.

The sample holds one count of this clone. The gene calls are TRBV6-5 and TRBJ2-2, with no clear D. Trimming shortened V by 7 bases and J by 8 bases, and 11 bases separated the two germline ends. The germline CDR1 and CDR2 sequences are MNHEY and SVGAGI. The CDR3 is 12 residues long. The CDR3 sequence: CASIKGTGELFF. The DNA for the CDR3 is TGTGCCAGCATAAAGGGAACGGGGGAGCTGTTTTTT.

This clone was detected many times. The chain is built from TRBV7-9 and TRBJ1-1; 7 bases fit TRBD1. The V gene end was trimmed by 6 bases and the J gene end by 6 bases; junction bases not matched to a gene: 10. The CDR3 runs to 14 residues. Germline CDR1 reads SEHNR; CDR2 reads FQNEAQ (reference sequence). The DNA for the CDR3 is TGTGCCAGCAGACCCGGACAGGCCTTCCCTGAAGCTTTCTTT. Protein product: CASRPGQAFPEAFF.

CDR3 bases: TGCGCCAGCAGCTTGGAGGGCACTTACTACAATGAGCAGTTCTTC. Translated: CASSLEGTYYNEQFF. V and J are TRBV5-1 and TRBJ2-1, with D uncertain. The CDR3 is 15 residues long. Trimming left V 0 bases short and J 3 bases short, with 10 bases between. Germline CDR1 SGHRS, CDR2 YFSETQ.

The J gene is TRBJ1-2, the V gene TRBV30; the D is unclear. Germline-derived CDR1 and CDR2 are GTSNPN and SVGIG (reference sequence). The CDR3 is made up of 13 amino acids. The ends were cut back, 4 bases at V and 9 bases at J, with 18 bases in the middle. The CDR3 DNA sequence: TGTGCCTGGACCGTTCGATCCTCTATCAGCTACACCTTC. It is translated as CAWTVRSSISYTF.

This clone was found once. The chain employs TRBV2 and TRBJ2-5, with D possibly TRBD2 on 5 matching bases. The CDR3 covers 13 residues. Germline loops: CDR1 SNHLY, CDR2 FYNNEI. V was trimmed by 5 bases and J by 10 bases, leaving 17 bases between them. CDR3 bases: TGTGCCAGCAGTTGGACTGCCCCTGTGGGCCAGTACTTC. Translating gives CASSWTAPVGQYF. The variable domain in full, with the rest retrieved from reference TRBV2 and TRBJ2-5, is EPEVTQTPSHQVTQMGQEVILRCVPISNHLYFYWYRQILGQKVEFLVSFYNNEISEKSEIFDDQFSVERPDGSNFTLKIRSTKLEDSAMYFCASSWTAPVGQYFGPGTRLLVL.

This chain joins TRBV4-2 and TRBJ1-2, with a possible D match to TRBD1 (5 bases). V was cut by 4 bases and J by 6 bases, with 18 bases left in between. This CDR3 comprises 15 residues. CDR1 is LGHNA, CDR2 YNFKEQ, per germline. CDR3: CASSPKTRVFNGYTF. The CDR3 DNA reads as TGTGCCAGCAGCCCCAAGACCAGGGTCTTCAATGGCTACACCTTC.

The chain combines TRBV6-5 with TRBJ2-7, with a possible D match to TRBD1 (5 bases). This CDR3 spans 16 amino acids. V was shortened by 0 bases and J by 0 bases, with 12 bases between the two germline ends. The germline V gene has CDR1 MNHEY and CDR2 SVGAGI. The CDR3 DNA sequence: TGTGCCAGCAGTTACTCCTACAGGTCTAGCTCCTACGAGCAGTACTTC. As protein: CASSYSYRSSSYEQYF.

The CDR3 is CASSLWGGAGQPQHF. CDR3 in DNA: TGCGCCAGCAGCTTGTGGGGGGGCGCGGGTCAGCCCCAGCATTTT. V usage is TRBV5-1 and J usage is TRBJ1-5; D perhaps matches TRBD1 (6 bases). CDR3 length equals 15 residues. Trimming cost V 1 base and J 6 bases, with 14 bases left between them. Germline V gene lookup returns CDR1 SGHRS and CDR2 YFSETQ.

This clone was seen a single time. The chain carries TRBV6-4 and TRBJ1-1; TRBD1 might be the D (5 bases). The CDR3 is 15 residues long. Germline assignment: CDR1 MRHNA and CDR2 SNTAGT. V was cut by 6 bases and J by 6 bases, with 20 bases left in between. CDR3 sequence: CASSLDGGWEAEAFF. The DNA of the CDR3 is TGTGCCAGCAGCCTTGACGGGGGGTGGGAAGCTGAAGCTTTCTTT.

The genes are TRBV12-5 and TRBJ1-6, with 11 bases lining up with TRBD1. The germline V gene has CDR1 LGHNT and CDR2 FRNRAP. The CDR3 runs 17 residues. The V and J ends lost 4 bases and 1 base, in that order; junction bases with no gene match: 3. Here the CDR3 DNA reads TGTGCTAGTGGTTCGGGGACAGGGGGTTCCTATAATTCACCCCTCCACTTT. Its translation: CASGSGTGGSYNSPLHF. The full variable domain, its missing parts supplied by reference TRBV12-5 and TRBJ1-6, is DARVTQTPRHKVTEMGQEVTMRCQPILGHNTVFWYRQTMMQGLELLAYFRNRAPLDDSGMPKDRFSAEMPDATLATLKIQPSEPRDSAVYFCASGSGTGGSYNSPLHFGNGTRLTVT.

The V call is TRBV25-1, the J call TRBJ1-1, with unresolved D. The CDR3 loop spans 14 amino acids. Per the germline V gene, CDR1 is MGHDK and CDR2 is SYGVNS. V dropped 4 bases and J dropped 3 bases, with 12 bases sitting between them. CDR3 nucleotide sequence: TGTGCCAGCAGTGGGGCGCCAGAGGACACTGAAGCTTTCTTT. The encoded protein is CASSGAPEDTEAFF.

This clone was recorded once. As DNA, the CDR3 is TGTGCCAGTAGCTTCGGACAGGGTACCTACGAGCAGTACTTC. Translated: CASSFGQGTYEQYF. The gene calls are TRBV19 and TRBJ2-7, with 8 bases aligning to TRBD1. In germline, CDR1 is LNHDA, CDR2 SQIVND (reference sequence). This CDR3 contains 14 residues. The junction had 6 bases not matched to a gene; V was cut back by 6 bases and J by 2 bases.

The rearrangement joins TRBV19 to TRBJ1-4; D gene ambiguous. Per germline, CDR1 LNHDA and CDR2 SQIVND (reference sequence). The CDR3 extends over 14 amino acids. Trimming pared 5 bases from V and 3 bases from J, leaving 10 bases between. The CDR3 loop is CASSYRDSNEKLFF. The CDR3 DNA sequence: TGTGCCAGTAGTTACCGGGATTCTAATGAAAAACTGTTTTTT. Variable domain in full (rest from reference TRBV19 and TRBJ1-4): DGGITQSPKYLFRKEGQNVTLSCEQNLNHDAMYWYRQDPGQGLRLIYYSQIVNDFQKGDIAEGYSVSREKKESFPLTVTSAQKNPTAFYLCASSYRDSNEKLFFGSGTQLSVL.

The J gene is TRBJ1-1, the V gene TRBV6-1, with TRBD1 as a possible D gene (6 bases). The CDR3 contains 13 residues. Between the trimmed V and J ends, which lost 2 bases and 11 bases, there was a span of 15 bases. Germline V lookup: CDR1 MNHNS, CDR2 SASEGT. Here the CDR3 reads CASSESAGRGAFF. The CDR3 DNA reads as TGTGCCAGCAGTGAATCAGCAGGGAGGGGGGCTTTCTTT.

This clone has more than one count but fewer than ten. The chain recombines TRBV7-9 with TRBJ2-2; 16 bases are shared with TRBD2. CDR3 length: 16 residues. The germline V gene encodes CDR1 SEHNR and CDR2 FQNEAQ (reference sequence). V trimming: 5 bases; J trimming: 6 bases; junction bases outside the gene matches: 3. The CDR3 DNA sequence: TGTGCCAGCAGCCCCGGGACTAGCGGGGGGGCCGGGGAGCTGTTTTTT. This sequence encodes CASSPGTSGGAGELFF.

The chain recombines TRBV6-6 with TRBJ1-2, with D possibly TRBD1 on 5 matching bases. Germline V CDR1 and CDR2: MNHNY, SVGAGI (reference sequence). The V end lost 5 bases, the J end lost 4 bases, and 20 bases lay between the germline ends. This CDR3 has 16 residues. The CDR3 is CASSTLSTATFYGYTF. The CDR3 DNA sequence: TGTGCCAGCAGTACCCTTTCGACAGCGACATTCTATGGCTACACCTTC.

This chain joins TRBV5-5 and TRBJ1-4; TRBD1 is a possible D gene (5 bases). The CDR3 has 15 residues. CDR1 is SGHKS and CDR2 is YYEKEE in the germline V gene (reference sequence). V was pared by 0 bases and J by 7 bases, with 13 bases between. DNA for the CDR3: TGTGCCAGCAGCTTGGGTGATGGGACGGGTGAAAAACTGTTTTTT. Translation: CASSLGDGTGEKLFF. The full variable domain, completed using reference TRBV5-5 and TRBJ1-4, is DAGVTQSPTHLIKTRGQQVTLRCSPISGHKSVSWYQQVLGQGPQFIFQYYEKEERGRGNFPDRFSARQFPNYSSELNVNALLLGDSALYLCASSLGDGTGEKLFFGSGTQLSVL.

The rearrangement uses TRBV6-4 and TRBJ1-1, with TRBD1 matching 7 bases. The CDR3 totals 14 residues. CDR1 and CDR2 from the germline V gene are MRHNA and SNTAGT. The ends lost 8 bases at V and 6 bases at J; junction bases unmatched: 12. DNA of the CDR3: TGTGCCAGCGGGGGCAAGGGGACAGACCCTGAAGCTTTCTTT. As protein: CASGGKGTDPEAFF.

The CDR3 DNA is TGCGCCAGCAGCTTGGGAGGAAACACCATATATTTT. Translating gives CASSLGGNTIYF. The chain links TRBV5-1 to TRBJ1-3, with D hard to call. With 0 bases removed from V and 4 bases from J, the gap between germline ends came to 2 bases. CDR1 is SGHRS and CDR2 is YFSETQ in the germline V gene. The CDR3 totals 12 residues.

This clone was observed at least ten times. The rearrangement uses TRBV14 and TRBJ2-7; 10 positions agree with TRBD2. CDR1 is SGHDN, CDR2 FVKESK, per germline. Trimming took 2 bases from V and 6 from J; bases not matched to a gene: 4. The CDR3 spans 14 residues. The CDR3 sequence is CASSQLAGVGEQYF. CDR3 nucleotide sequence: TGTGCCAGCAGCCAACTAGCGGGAGTAGGCGAGCAGTACTTC.

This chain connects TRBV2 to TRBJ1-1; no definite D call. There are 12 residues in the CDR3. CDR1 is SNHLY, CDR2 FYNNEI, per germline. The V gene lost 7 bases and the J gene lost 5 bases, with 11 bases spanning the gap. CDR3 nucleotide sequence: TGTGCCAGCAACCCCTTACCGACTGAAGCTTTCTTT. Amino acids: CASNPLPTEAFF.

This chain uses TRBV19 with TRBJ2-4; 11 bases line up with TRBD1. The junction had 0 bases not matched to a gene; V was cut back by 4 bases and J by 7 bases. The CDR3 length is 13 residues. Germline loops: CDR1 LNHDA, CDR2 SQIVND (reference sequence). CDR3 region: CASSRDRGNIQYF. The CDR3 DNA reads TGTGCCAGTAGTAGGGACAGGGGGAACATTCAGTACTTC.